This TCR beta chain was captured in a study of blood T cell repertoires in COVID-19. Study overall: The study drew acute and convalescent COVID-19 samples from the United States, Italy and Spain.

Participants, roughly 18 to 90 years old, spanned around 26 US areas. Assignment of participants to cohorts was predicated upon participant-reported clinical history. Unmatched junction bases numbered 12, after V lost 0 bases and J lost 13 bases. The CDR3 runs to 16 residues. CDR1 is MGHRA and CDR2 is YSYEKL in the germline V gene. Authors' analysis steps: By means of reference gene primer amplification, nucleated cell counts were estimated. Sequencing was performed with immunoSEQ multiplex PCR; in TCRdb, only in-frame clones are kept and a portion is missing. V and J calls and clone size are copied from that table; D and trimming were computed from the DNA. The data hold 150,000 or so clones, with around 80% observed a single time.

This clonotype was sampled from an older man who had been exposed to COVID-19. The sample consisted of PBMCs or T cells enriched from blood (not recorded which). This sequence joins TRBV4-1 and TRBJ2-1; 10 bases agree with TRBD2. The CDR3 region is CASSQEGLSGGAKQFF. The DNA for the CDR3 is TGCGCCAGCAGCCAAGAGGGTTTAAGCGGGGGGGCGAAACAGTTCTTC.